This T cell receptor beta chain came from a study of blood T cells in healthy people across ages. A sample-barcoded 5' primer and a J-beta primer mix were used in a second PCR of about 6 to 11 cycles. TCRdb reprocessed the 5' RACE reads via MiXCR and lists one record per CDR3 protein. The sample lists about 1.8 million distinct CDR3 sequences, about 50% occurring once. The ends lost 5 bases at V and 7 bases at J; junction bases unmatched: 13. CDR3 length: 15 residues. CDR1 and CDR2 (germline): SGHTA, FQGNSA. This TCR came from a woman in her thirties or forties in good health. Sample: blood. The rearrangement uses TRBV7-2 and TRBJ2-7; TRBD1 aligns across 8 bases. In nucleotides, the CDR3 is TGTGCCAGCAGCCGGGCGTCGGACAGGGAGAATGAGCAGTACTTC. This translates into CASSRASDRENEQYF. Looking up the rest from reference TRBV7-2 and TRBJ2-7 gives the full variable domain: GAGVSQSPSNKVTEKGKDVELRCDPISGHTALYWYRQSLGQGLEFLIYFQGNSAPDKSGLPSDRFSAERTGGSVSTLTIQRTQQEDSAVYLCASSRASDRENEQYFGPGTRLTVT.